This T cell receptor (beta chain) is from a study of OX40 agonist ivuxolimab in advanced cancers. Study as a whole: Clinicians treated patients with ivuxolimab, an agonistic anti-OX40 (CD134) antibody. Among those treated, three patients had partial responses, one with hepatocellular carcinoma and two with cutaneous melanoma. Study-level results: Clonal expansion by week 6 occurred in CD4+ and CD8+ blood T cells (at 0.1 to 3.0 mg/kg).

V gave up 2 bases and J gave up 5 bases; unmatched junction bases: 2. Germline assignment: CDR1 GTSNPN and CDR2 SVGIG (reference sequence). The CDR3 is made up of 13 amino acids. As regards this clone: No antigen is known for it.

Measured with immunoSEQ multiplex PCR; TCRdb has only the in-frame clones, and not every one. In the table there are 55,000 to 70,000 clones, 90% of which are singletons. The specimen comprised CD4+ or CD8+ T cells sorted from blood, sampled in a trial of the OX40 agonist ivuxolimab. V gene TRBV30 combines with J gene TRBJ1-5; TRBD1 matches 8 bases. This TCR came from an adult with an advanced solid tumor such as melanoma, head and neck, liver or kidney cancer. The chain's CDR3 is CAWSQGADQPQHF. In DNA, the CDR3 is TGTGCCTGGAGTCAGGGGGCTGATCAGCCCCAGCATTTT.